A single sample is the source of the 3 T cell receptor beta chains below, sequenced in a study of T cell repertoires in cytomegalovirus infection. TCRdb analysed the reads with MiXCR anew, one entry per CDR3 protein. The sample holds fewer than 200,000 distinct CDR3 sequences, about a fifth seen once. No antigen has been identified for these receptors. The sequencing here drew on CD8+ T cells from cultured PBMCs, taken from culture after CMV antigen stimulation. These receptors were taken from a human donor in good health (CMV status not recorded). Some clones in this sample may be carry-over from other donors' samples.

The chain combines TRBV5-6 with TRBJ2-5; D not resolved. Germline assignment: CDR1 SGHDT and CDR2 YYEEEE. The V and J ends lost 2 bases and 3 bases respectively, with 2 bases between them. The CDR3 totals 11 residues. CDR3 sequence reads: CASSFKETQYF. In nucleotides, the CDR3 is TGTGCCAGCAGCTTCAAAGAGACCCAGTACTTC.

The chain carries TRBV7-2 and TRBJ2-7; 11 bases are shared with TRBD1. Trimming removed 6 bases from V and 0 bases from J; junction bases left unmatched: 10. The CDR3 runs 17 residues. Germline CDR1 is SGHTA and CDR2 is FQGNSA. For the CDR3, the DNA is TGTGCCAGCAGGTCCGGGACAGGGGGGTTTTACTCCTACGAGCAGTACTTC. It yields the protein CASRSGTGGFYSYEQYF. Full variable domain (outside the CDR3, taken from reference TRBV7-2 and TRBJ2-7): GAGVSQSPSNKVTEKGKDVELRCDPISGHTALYWYRQSLGQGLEFLIYFQGNSAPDKSGLPSDRFSAERTGGSVSTLTIQRTQQEDSAVYLCASRSGTGGFYSYEQYFGPGTRLTVT.

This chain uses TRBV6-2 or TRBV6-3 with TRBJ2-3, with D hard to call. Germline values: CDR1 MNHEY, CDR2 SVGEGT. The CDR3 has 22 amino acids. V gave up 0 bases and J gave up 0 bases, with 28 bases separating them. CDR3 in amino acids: CASSYSRNWQTLDLSSTDTQYF. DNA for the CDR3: TGTGCCAGCAGTTACTCGAGGAATTGGCAGACCCTCGACCTCTCTAGCACAGATACGCAGTATTTT.